Below, one T cell receptor (beta chain) is given with its context. It lacks a known antigen. Base qualities are not provided; no much larger clone lies one nucleotide away. Separate from the approximately 700-subject first cohort, the validation cohort of 90 to 150 subjects was the group to which the donors belonged. Library preparation was by the immunoSEQ multiplex PCR assay. The authors processed their data as follows. A statistical classification framework was developed to diagnose cytomegalovirus status using the catalog of TCR beta chain sequences. The immuneACCESS repertoire file appears here via TCRdb, limited to in-frame rearrangements. These files lack a portion of the clones; in checked studies, under half of the deficit traces to unresolved V genes, and the cause of the others is not known. The V and J calls and clone size are taken from that table; D and trimming were inferred from the DNA. Recorded for this sample are about 120,000 clones; about 85% of them occurred a single time. The top ten hold nearly 4.5% of the sample.

Compared with germline, V lacks 4 bases and J lacks 5 bases; bases without a gene match: 11. The CDR3 runs 15 amino acids, cysteine and phenylalanine included. The read is trimmed to its CDR3 DNA, 45 bases read in frame from base 1. CDR1 and CDR2 are drawn from the germline V gene: SQVTM, ANQGSEA. These data are taken from a study of cytomegalovirus exposure and HLA in healthy donors (dated by TCRdb to about 2017). Turning to the overall study: According to a later analysis, the 120 or so validation repertoires were produced on the same platform as the roughly 600 repertoires of the first cohort. The aim of the study was to test whether cataloging public T cell receptors could identify signatures of past pathogen exposure. In addition to the first cohort of 500 to 850 subjects, a separate validation cohort of 120 different subjects was used. To predict cytomegalovirus infection status, the study combined high-throughput TCR immunosequencing, statistical association of individual TCRs with disease status, and machine learning. Results the study describes overall, beyond this receptor: A later analysis lacked HLA typing for the validation cohort, so it scored co-occurrence in that cohort across all 110 or so repertoires. It was suggested by the authors that the approach could potentially be generalized to other disease states and immunological phenotypes. In vitro tests confirmed that a few of the cytomegalovirus-associated TCR beta chains recognize cytomegalovirus antigens. The classifier was reported to diagnose cytomegalovirus status with high specificity and sensitivity in both the original and validation cohorts. Subsequent analysis determined that TCRs grouped into clusters in the first cohort also showed a tendency toward co-occurrence across the 120 or so validation repertoires, and approximately 93% of cluster scores exceeded 0. While some public TCRs were present in many individuals, most TCR sequences turned up only very rarely across donors. The study gave a list of 150 to 200 TCR beta chains associated with cytomegalovirus.

The V gene is TRBV29-1 and the J gene is TRBJ2-5, with TRBD1 matching 9 junction bases. The source is a young man in good health and CMV-seropositive. The sequenced material came from PBMCs. The nucleotide sequence reads as follows: TGCAGCGTTGGCGTACTGGACAGGGGCAGCGAGACCCAGTACTTC. Translation gives CSVGVLDRGSETQYF.